Below, 11 T cell receptor beta chains from the same sample are listed, as sequenced in a study of cytomegalovirus exposure and HLA in healthy donors (dated by TCRdb to 2017 to 2019). Libraries were built with the immunoSEQ multiplex PCR assay. For the multiplex PCR, a mixture combining 60 forward primers for TCR Vbeta segments and 13 reverse primers for TCR Jbeta segments was used. TCRdb took over this immuneACCESS table, retaining in-frame rearrangements with V and J assigned. Such tables are incomplete; in checked studies, under half of the missing clones stem from an unresolved V gene, and the remainder is unexplained. Within this sample are around 190,000 clones, with roughly 77% of them counted one time only. The ten most abundant clones make up more than 4% of the sample. Sequencing was done on a sample of PBMCs. Every receptor here comes from a man younger than 40 in good health and CMV-seropositive.

The chain couples TRBV11-3 to TRBJ2-7; the D gene is possibly TRBD2 (7 bases). Germline-derived CDR1 and CDR2 are SGHNT and YENEEA. The ends were cut back, 5 bases at V and 1 base at J, with 15 bases in the middle. The CDR3 contains 15 residues. CDR3 residues: CASSPRGATSYEQYF. DNA of the CDR3: TGTGCCAGCAGCCCTCGGGGGGCAACTTCCTACGAGCAGTACTTC.

The chain couples TRBV14 to TRBJ2-3, with D unresolved. CDR1 and CDR2 from the germline V gene are SGHDN and FVKESK. V gave up 2 bases and J gave up 0 bases, with 3 bases separating them. The CDR3 is 13 residues long. CDR3 residues: CASSQYSTDTQYF. CDR3 coding DNA: TGTGCCAGCAGCCAATATAGCACAGATACGCAGTATTTT.

The chain links TRBV7-2 to TRBJ2-1, with D tentatively TRBD2 (5 bases). Trimming took 5 bases from V and 5 from J, leaving 13 bases between them. Germline-derived CDR1 and CDR2 are SGHTA and FQGNSA. The CDR3 consists of 14 residues. The CDR3: CASSPTRNNNEQFF. CDR3 DNA sequence: TGTGCCAGCAGCCCCACTAGAAACAACAATGAGCAGTTCTTC.

J is TRBJ1-6 and V is TRBV2; maybe TRBD1 (5 bases). Germline loops: CDR1 SNHLY, CDR2 FYNNEI. The CDR3 length is 14 residues. The germline V and J ends were trimmed by 6 bases and 0 bases, with 6 bases remaining between them. The CDR3 loop is CASRDSSYNSPLHF. CDR3 bases: TGTGCCAGCAGAGACAGCTCCTATAATTCACCCCTCCACTTT.

The table lists this clone with a count of one. The rearrangement joins TRBV27 to TRBJ1-5, with D tentatively TRBD1 (6 bases). The CDR3 is 15 amino acids. The germline CDR1 and CDR2 sequences are MNHEY and SMNVEV (reference sequence). Trimming removed 4 bases at V and 4 bases at J, with 14 bases between. CDR3 region: CASSYFPGANQPQHF. CDR3 nucleotides: TGTGCCAGCAGTTATTTCCCAGGGGCGAATCAGCCCCAGCATTTT.

This clone occurred once. The rearrangement uses TRBV12-5 and TRBJ1-4; 9 positions agree with TRBD1. CDR3 size: 18 residues. V gave up 1 base and J gave up 3 bases; unmatched junction bases: 9. From germline, CDR1 is LGHNT and CDR2 FRNRAP. CDR3 protein: CASGLGNRGQMSNEKLFF. As DNA, the CDR3 is TGTGCTAGTGGTTTGGGGAACAGGGGGCAGATGTCTAATGAAAAACTGTTTTTT.

The chain has TRBV6-1 and TRBJ2-7, with D possibly being TRBD1 (6 bases). The CDR3 totals 13 residues. Deletions cut 6 bases from V and 2 bases from J, with 11 bases between. Germline V gene lookup returns CDR1 MNHNS and CDR2 SASEGT. The CDR3 here is CASRAGVTYEQYF. The CDR3 coding sequence is TGTGCCAGCAGGGCAGGGGTGACCTACGAGCAGTACTTC.

The genes are TRBV30 and TRBJ2-7; tentative D call: TRBD2 (5 bases). The CDR3 contains 12 residues. Between the trimmed V and J ends, which lost 1 base and 5 bases, there was a span of 9 bases. Germline assignment: CDR1 GTSNPN and CDR2 SVGIG (reference sequence). For the CDR3, the DNA is TGTGCCTGGAGTGAGTTCGGGAACGAGCAGTACTTC. It encodes CAWSEFGNEQYF.

The V gene is TRBV19, the J gene TRBJ2-2, with a weak D call TRBD1 (5 bases). V was pared by 4 bases and J by 7 bases, with 10 bases between. Germline V CDR1 and CDR2: LNHDA, SQIVND (reference sequence). This CDR3 contains 13 residues. The CDR3 spells CASSSRVNGELFF. The DNA of the CDR3 is TGTGCCAGTAGTAGCAGGGTTAACGGGGAGCTGTTTTTT.

The chain employs TRBV4-1 and TRBJ2-7; 7 bases agree with TRBD2. The junction had 2 bases not matched to a gene; V was cut back by 3 bases and J by 3 bases. Looked up from germline, CDR1 is MGHRA and CDR2 is YSYEKL. CDR3 length equals 13 residues. The CDR3: CASSQGGGYEQYF. DNA of the CDR3: TGCGCCAGCAGCCAGGGGGGGGGCTACGAGCAGTACTTC.

This chain uses TRBV28 with TRBJ2-7, with D unresolved. Germline CDR1 and CDR2: MDHEN and SYDVKM. There are 12 residues in the CDR3. The ends were cut back, 6 bases at V and 4 bases at J, with 10 bases in the middle. CDR3 DNA: TGTGCCAGCAGCTCCCCCCGGTACGAGCAGTACTTC. Its protein is CASSSPRYEQYF.